The source of this T cell receptor (beta chain) is a study of cytomegalovirus exposure and HLA in healthy donors. With regard to this clone: No antigen is known for it.

Germline V lookup: CDR1 LNHDA, CDR2 SQIVND (reference sequence). V was trimmed by 0 bases and J by 1 base, leaving 3 bases between them. The CDR3 covers 13 residues. Whole-study results and caveats: V- and J-gene trimming in TCR beta was tied to a missense DCLRE1C variant by an analysis performed later. Many donors carried some public TCRs, although rarity characterized most TCR sequences. Some highly shared sequence variants likely arose as a pipeline artifact.

A multiplex PCR was run with 60 Vbeta primers and 13 Jbeta primers. Profiling relied on immunoSEQ multiplex PCR, and the TCRdb table lists in-frame clones only, not all of them. The sample table includes roughly 80,000 clones. This TCR was recovered from a woman younger than 45 in good health and CMV-seronegative. J is TRBJ1-1 and V is TRBV19; no definite D call. Sequences were obtained from PBMCs. The CDR3 loop is CASSIERNTEAFF. The CDR3, as DNA: TGTGCCAGTAGTATAGAGAGGAACACTGAAGCTTTCTTT.